This T cell receptor (beta chain) was profiled in a study of cytomegalovirus exposure and HLA in healthy donors. Study-wide results and caveats: The classifier reportedly diagnosed cytomegalovirus status with high sensitivity and specificity. According to the study, around 160 TCR beta chains were cytomegalovirus-associated.

CDR1 is SGHTS, CDR2 YDEGEE, per germline. Trimming pared 0 bases from V and 5 bases from J, leaving 6 bases between. The CDR3 is 14 residues long. Regarding this clone: Its specificity is not known.

Sequencing was performed with immunoSEQ multiplex PCR; in TCRdb, only in-frame clones are kept and a portion is missing. The sample lists some 65,000 clones, roughly 97% occurring once. The clonotype comes from a young man in good health and CMV-seronegative. V usage is TRBV5-8 and J usage is TRBJ1-6; D gene uncertain. Sequencing was carried out using PBMCs. The CDR3 spells CASSLVRHNSPLHF. The DNA of the CDR3 is TGTGCCAGCAGCTTGGTCAGGCATAATTCACCCCTCCACTTT. The variable domain in full, with the rest retrieved from reference TRBV5-8 and TRBJ1-6, is EAGVTQSPTHLIKTRGQQATLRCSPISGHTSVYWYQQALGLGLQFLLWYDEGEERNRGNFPPRFSGRQFPNYSSELNVNALELEDSALYLCASSLVRHNSPLHFGNGTRLTVT.